These 19 T cell receptor beta chains share one sample of origin, sequenced in a study of CD8+ T cells in alopecia areata. cDNA serving as the sequencing template came from extracted, reverse transcribed RNA. Libraries were prepared by immunoSEQ multiplex PCR; TCRdb keeps only in-frame clonotypes and omits some of them. The sample includes about 170,000 clones, 58% of them seen just once. Treatment of the sample: oral pan-JAK inhibitor, 5-10 mg twice daily. Specimen: CD4+ T cells sorted from blood, collected between weeks 55 and 65, from a patient treated with tofacitinib. Receptor source: a human donor with alopecia areata.

The sample holds one count of this clone. The rearrangement joins TRBV27 to TRBJ2-6, with D unresolved. CDR3 length equals 12 residues. Germline-derived CDR1 and CDR2 are MNHEY and SMNVEV (reference sequence). The germline V and J ends were trimmed by 8 bases and 3 bases, with 5 bases remaining between them. The DNA for the CDR3 is TGTGCCAGCGGGAATGGGGCCAACGTCCTGACTTTC. Translated: CASGNGANVLTF.

The V call is TRBV2, the J call TRBJ2-5, with 13 bases fitting TRBD2. There are 12 residues in the CDR3. J gave up 13 bases and V 8 bases, and 7 bases lay outside the gene matches. Germline V lookup: CDR1 SNHLY, CDR2 FYNNEI. CDR3 amino acids: CASRLAGGSLYF. In DNA, the CDR3 is TGTGCCAGCCGACTAGCGGGGGGCTCCCTGTACTTC.

This clone has just one count. The chain uses TRBV27 and TRBJ1-6; D gene unclear. This CDR3 contains 12 residues. The germline V and J ends were trimmed by 3 bases and 10 bases, with 7 bases remaining between them. In germline, CDR1 is MNHEY, CDR2 SMNVEV (reference sequence). CDR3 nucleotides: TGTGCCAGCAGTTTCCTGGAATCACCCCTCCACTTT. Amino acids: CASSFLESPLHF.

The chain carries TRBV5-1 and TRBJ2-3, with TRBD1 matching 9 bases. V was pared by 0 bases and J by 4 bases, with 6 bases of the junction left unmatched. This CDR3 contains 16 residues. Germline V gives CDR1 SGHRS, CDR2 YFSETQ. The CDR3 DNA reads as TGCGCCAGCAGCTTGGATGTAACAGGGGGCGCAGATACGCAGTATTTT. Translating gives CASSLDVTGGADTQYF.

This clone occurred a few times. The CDR3 coding sequence is TGCGCCAGCAGCCCCGAGACAGGGGGCGCGAAAGGCTACACCTTC. Protein: CASSPETGGAKGYTF. The genes are TRBV5-1 and TRBJ1-2, with 10 nucleotides matching TRBD1. Germline-derived CDR1 and CDR2 are SGHRS and YFSETQ. J gave up 8 bases and V 4 bases, and 11 bases lay outside the gene matches. The CDR3 extends over 15 amino acids.

This clone was observed a few times. The V and J genes are TRBV2 and TRBJ2-7, with TRBD1 matching 10 bases. This CDR3 is built from 14 residues. Germline CDR1 and CDR2: SNHLY and FYNNEI. With V trimmed by 4 bases and J by 5 bases, 5 bases remained unmatched. This chain's CDR3 is CASSGQGARNEQYF. CDR3 nucleotides: TGTGCCAGCAGTGGACAGGGGGCGCGCAACGAGCAGTACTTC.

The J gene is TRBJ2-7, the V gene TRBV29-1; 12 bases fit TRBD1. CDR1 is SQVTM and CDR2 is ANQGSEA in the germline V gene. This CDR3 has 11 amino acids. With V trimmed by 8 bases and J by 10 bases, 6 bases remained unmatched. CDR3 coding DNA: TGCAGCATAGGGACAGGGGGCGATCAGTACTTC. Translating gives CSIGTGGDQYF.

This clone was detected only once. The J gene is TRBJ2-5, the V gene TRBV11-3; 8 bases are a match to TRBD2. This CDR3 is 14 amino acids long. CDR1 is SGHNT, CDR2 YENEEA, per germline. V was pared by 5 bases and J by 1 base, with 3 bases of the junction left unmatched. This CDR3 is CASSHGGAQETQYF. The CDR3 nucleotides read TGTGCCAGCAGCCACGGGGGGGCCCAAGAGACCCAGTACTTC.

The chain couples TRBV5-1 to TRBJ2-7, with D tentatively TRBD1 (5 bases). The CDR3 consists of 17 residues. V lost 3 bases, J lost 1 base, and 20 bases lay in between. Germline CDR1 reads SGHRS; CDR2 reads YFSETQ. The CDR3: CASSSNRIQAKSYEQYF. CDR3 in DNA: TGCGCCAGCAGCTCCAACCGTATACAGGCAAAATCCTACGAGCAGTACTTC.

This chain uses TRBV13 with TRBJ2-7, with D perhaps TRBD1 (5 bases). There are 14 residues in the CDR3. Germline V gives CDR1 PRHDT, CDR2 FYEKMQ (reference sequence). Deletions cut 5 bases from V and 5 bases from J, with 16 bases between. CDR3 protein: CASSAFPGADEQYF. CDR3 bases: TGTGCCAGCAGCGCATTCCCTGGGGCAGACGAGCAGTACTTC.

This clone was detected a few times. CDR3 protein: CASISFPNANTGELFF. The CDR3 DNA sequence: TGTGCCAGCATCTCCTTCCCGAATGCGAACACCGGGGAGCTGTTTTTT. J is TRBJ2-2 and V is TRBV11-1, with D hard to call. The CDR3 has 16 amino acids. The germline gives CDR1 SGHAT, CDR2 FQDESV (reference sequence). The V gene lost 7 bases and the J gene lost 0 bases, with 15 bases spanning the gap.

The rearrangement links TRBV29-1 to TRBJ2-6; 7 nucleotides line up with TRBD1. Germline-derived CDR1 and CDR2 are SQVTM and ANQGSEA. J gave up 0 bases and V 6 bases, and 8 bases lay outside the gene matches. CDR3 length: 16 amino acids. The CDR3 here is CSVPRDSSSGANVLTF. As DNA, the CDR3 is TGCAGCGTGCCCCGGGACAGTAGCTCTGGGGCCAACGTCCTGACTTTC.

The CDR3 nucleotides read TGTGCCAGCAGTTATAGCGGGGTTAGCACAGATACGCAGTATTTT. Translation: CASSYSGVSTDTQYF. This chain uses TRBV6-5 with TRBJ2-3, with 8 bases that match TRBD2. The CDR3 runs to 15 residues. Germline V lookup: CDR1 MNHEY, CDR2 SVGAGI. Trimming removed 3 bases from V and 0 bases from J; junction bases left unmatched: 2.

The chain uses TRBV2 and TRBJ2-7, with D perhaps matching TRBD1 (5 bases). Trimming removed 4 bases from V and 7 bases from J, with 11 bases in between. The CDR3 totals 12 residues. The germline CDR1 and CDR2 sequences are SNHLY and FYNNEI. CDR3 nucleotide sequence: TGTGCCAGCAGTGCCAGGGTGGGGGAGCAGTACTTC. Encoded protein: CASSARVGEQYF. Drawing the rest from reference TRBV2 and TRBJ2-7, the complete variable domain is EPEVTQTPSHQVTQMGQEVILRCVPISNHLYFYWYRQILGQKVEFLVSFYNNEISEKSEIFDDQFSVERPDGSNFTLKIRSTKLEDSAMYFCASSARVGEQYFGPGTRLTVT.

A few counts support this clone. V gene TRBV6-1 combines with J gene TRBJ1-1; D ambiguous. V was shortened by 5 bases and J by 0 bases, with 7 bases between the two germline ends. Germline CDR1 reads MNHNS; CDR2 reads SASEGT. The CDR3 consists of 13 residues. The CDR3 loop reads CASSSLMNTEAFF. The DNA of the CDR3 is TGTGCCAGCAGTTCATTGATGAACACTGAAGCTTTCTTT.

This rearrangement joins TRBV6-5 to TRBJ1-2, with D hard to call. The CDR3 runs to 13 residues. V lost 5 bases to trimming and J lost 2 bases, with 9 bases between them. Germline values: CDR1 MNHEY, CDR2 SVGAGI. In DNA form, the CDR3 reads TGTGCCAGCAGTGATATACCGAACTATGGCTACACCTTC. Translation gives CASSDIPNYGYTF.

The V gene is TRBV5-1, the J gene TRBJ1-5; D is ambiguous. Germline V gene data show CDR1 as SGHRS and CDR2 as YFSETQ. The CDR3 length is 16 residues. V dropped 0 bases and J dropped 0 bases, with 10 bases sitting between them. CDR3 DNA sequence: TGCGCCAGCAGCTTGGTTGTGGACGATAGCAATCAGCCCCAGCATTTT. Residues: CASSLVVDDSNQPQHF.

The chain recombines TRBV29-1 with TRBJ1-1; 9 nucleotides match TRBD1. The V gene's germline CDR1 is SQVTM and CDR2 ANQGSEA. The V segment lost 6 bases and the J segment 6 bases; nucleotides outside the gene matches: 8. The CDR3 has 13 amino acids. The CDR3: CSVPGQGFPEAFF. CDR3 nucleotide sequence: TGCAGCGTCCCGGGACAGGGTTTTCCTGAAGCTTTCTTT.

This rearrangement joins TRBV29-1 to TRBJ1-1; D may be TRBD1 (6 bases). The CDR3 is made up of 11 amino acids. Trimming pared 8 bases from V and 3 bases from J, leaving 10 bases between. Germline CDR1 reads SQVTM; CDR2 reads ANQGSEA. CDR3 nucleotides: TGCAGCATCCGACAGGACACTGAAGCTTTCTTT. Its protein is CSIRQDTEAFF.